Below, 32 T cell receptor beta chains from the same sample are listed, as sequenced in a study of cytomegalovirus exposure and HLA in healthy donors. The primer mix had 60 Vbeta and 13 Jbeta primers. Libraries were prepared by immunoSEQ multiplex PCR; TCRdb keeps only in-frame clonotypes and omits some of them. The sample includes about 190,000 clones, approximately 90% seen only once; the top ten take about 1.1%. The sequencing input was PBMCs. The receptors come from a boy aged 2 to 10 in good health and CMV-seronegative.

This clone was seen a single time. This chain connects TRBV7-2 to TRBJ2-3, with D tentatively TRBD2 (5 bases). Trimming shortened V by 3 bases and J by 6 bases, and 19 bases separated the two germline ends. The CDR3 is 16 residues long. The germline CDR1 and CDR2 sequences are SGHTA and FQGNSA. CDR3: CASSFRSGSVADTQYF. As DNA, the CDR3 is TGTGCCAGCAGCTTTCGTTCGGGATCGGTTGCGGATACGCAGTATTTT.

CDR3 bases: TGTGCCAGCAGGCTCCCCCACCAGGATCAGCCCCAGCATTTT. Translating gives CASRLPHQDQPQHF. The chain recombines TRBV28 with TRBJ1-5; no clear D. The ends were cut back, 6 bases at V and 5 bases at J, with 14 bases in the middle. The CDR3 consists of 14 residues. CDR1 is MDHEN and CDR2 is SYDVKM in the germline V gene.

The chain is built from TRBV15 and TRBJ2-7; 9 nucleotides align to TRBD2. CDR1 is LNHNV, CDR2 YYDKDF, per germline (reference sequence). The CDR3 totals 18 residues. J gave up 0 bases and V 0 bases, and 9 bases lay outside the gene matches. CDR3 bases: TGTGCCACCAGCAGAGATCTCGGGGCGGGAGGGACCTCCTACGAGCAGTACTTC. It codes for CATSRDLGAGGTSYEQYF. The complete variable domain, with remaining parts taken from reference TRBV15 and TRBJ2-7, reads DAMVIQNPRYQVTQFGKPVTLSCSQTLNHNVMYWYQQKSSQAPKLLFHYYDKDFNNEADTPDNFQSRRPNTSFCFLDIRSPGLGDTAMYLCATSRDLGAGGTSYEQYFGPGTRLTVT.

This chain joins TRBV2 and TRBJ1-2; the match to TRBD1 covers 7 bases. CDR3 size: 13 residues. Germline-derived CDR1 and CDR2 are SNHLY and FYNNEI. V was clipped by 6 bases and J by 5 bases; unmatched bases: 6. CDR3 DNA: TGTGCCAGCAGCGTTGGACAGGCGTATGGCTACACCTTC. This gives the protein CASSVGQAYGYTF.

V gene TRBV28 combines with J gene TRBJ1-2; 9 bases are a match to TRBD1. Germline V gene lookup returns CDR1 MDHEN and CDR2 SYDVKM. The ends lost 4 bases at V and 5 bases at J; junction bases unmatched: 5. The CDR3 runs 14 residues. The CDR3 coding sequence is TGTGCCAGCAGTTCCGGGACAGGGTATTATGGCTACACCTTC. Amino acid sequence: CASSSGTGYYGYTF.

The chain employs TRBV23-1 and TRBJ1-6; D possibly corresponds to TRBD1 (5 bases). TRBV23-1 carries the ORF label, with uncertain function. V was pared by 8 bases and J by 6 bases, with 26 bases between. The CDR3 is 18 residues long. The CDR3 DNA reads TGCGCCAGCCGACCCGGGGGAGGGAGAGCATTTGTTAATTCACCCCTCCACTTT. Protein product: CASRPGGGRAFVNSPLHF.

V gene TRBV7-9 combines with J gene TRBJ1-1, with TRBD1 identical over 7 bases. V lost 0 bases to trimming and J lost 7 bases; unmatched junction nucleotides: 8. CDR3 length: 15 amino acids. Germline values: CDR1 SEHNR, CDR2 FQNEAQ (reference sequence). CDR3 nucleotides: TGTGCCAGCAGCTTAGCCCGAGACAGGGCAAATGAAGCTTTCTTT. It yields the protein CASSLARDRANEAFF.

The CDR3 sequence is CASSPQTGETAGYTF. DNA of the CDR3: TGTGCCAGCAGCCCCCAGACAGGGGAGACTGCTGGCTACACCTTC. The V and J genes are TRBV9 and TRBJ1-2; 8 bases are shared with TRBD1. Germline V CDR1 and CDR2: SGDLS, YYNGEE. J was trimmed by 7 bases and V by 4 bases; bases with no gene match: 12. CDR3 length equals 15 residues.

The chain recombines TRBV27 with TRBJ1-2; D may be TRBD1 (5 bases). The germline CDR1 and CDR2 sequences are MNHEY and SMNVEV (reference sequence). With 2 bases removed from V and 6 bases from J, the gap between germline ends came to 10 bases. This CDR3 is built from 13 residues. The CDR3 sequence: CASSLQGSNGYTF. CDR3 bases: TGTGCCAGCAGTTTACAGGGAAGTAATGGCTACACCTTC.

The gene calls are TRBV28 and TRBJ2-7; no definite D call. Germline V CDR1 and CDR2: MDHEN, SYDVKM. Between the trimmed V and J ends, which lost 4 bases and 1 base, there was a span of 20 bases. This CDR3 comprises 17 residues. As DNA, the CDR3 is TGTGCCAGCAGTTCCTTAGTTCGGGTTCGCACGTCCTACGAGCAGTACTTC. Translating gives CASSSLVRVRTSYEQYF.

CDR3 in amino acids: CASGVERGGLGPNTEAFF. The CDR3, as DNA: TGTGCCAGCGGGGTGGAAAGGGGAGGATTAGGGCCGAACACTGAAGCTTTCTTT. This chain joins TRBV9 and TRBJ1-1; a weak D match, TRBD1 (5 bases). Germline V gene lookup returns CDR1 SGDLS and CDR2 YYNGEE. The ends were cut back, 7 bases at V and 1 base at J, with 26 bases in the middle. The CDR3 spans 18 residues.

V is TRBV30 and J is TRBJ1-5; D not resolved. The CDR3 spans 15 residues. Trimming took 0 bases from V and 9 from J, leaving 18 bases between them. Germline V gives CDR1 GTSNPN, CDR2 SVGIG (reference sequence). CDR3 in amino acids: CAWSVRRQAEGPQHF. The CDR3 DNA reads as TGTGCCTGGAGTGTACGGCGGCAGGCCGAGGGGCCCCAGCATTTT.

Notes on this clone: The junction does not match germline at one end; this may be a read error. V usage is TRBV7-9 and J usage is TRBJ1-2, with D possibly matching TRBD1 (5 bases). CDR1 is SEHNR and CDR2 is FQNEAQ in the germline V gene (reference sequence). The CDR3 is 16 residues long. CDR3 in amino acids: CSSSGDRTGDSPGYTF. Here the CDR3 DNA reads TGTTCCAGCAGCGGTGACCGAACAGGAGATTCCCCTGGCTACACCTTC.

The chain joins TRBV27 to TRBJ2-7; 8 bases are a match to TRBD1. This CDR3 region has 16 residues. Germline V gene data show CDR1 as MNHEY and CDR2 as SMNVEV (reference sequence). V shed 2 bases and J 6 bases; nucleotides not matched to a gene: 12. The CDR3: CASSLPGRTGLLEQYF. The CDR3 DNA reads as TGTGCCAGCAGTTTACCCGGCCGGACAGGGCTACTCGAGCAGTACTTC.

V and J are TRBV4-1 and TRBJ2-7; 8 bases match TRBD2. Germline V gene sequence: CDR1 MGHRA, CDR2 YSYEKL. CDR3 length: 16 residues. V shed 2 bases and J 0 bases; nucleotides not matched to a gene: 6. The CDR3 nucleotides read TGCGCCAGCAGCCAACCAACTAGCGGTAGCTCCTACGAGCAGTACTTC. Its translation is CASSQPTSGSSYEQYF.

V and J are TRBV7-6 and TRBJ2-1; D not certain. V gave up 5 bases and J gave up 7 bases, with 6 bases separating them. Germline CDR1 and CDR2: SGHVS and FNYEAQ. This CDR3 is built from 11 residues. The DNA of the CDR3 is TGTGCCAGCAGCCAGGTTAATGAGCAGTTCTTC. Translated: CASSQVNEQFF.

This rearrangement joins TRBV11-3 to TRBJ2-1, with D perhaps matching TRBD2 (7 bases). Deletions cut 5 bases from V and 9 bases from J, with 17 bases between. Germline CDR1 reads SGHNT; CDR2 reads YENEEA. The CDR3 covers 14 residues. The CDR3 sequence: CASSRGGGQGEQFF. CDR3 sequence (DNA): TGTGCCAGCAGCAGGGGGGGAGGGCAGGGTGAGCAGTTCTTC.

This clone was detected only a few times. The chain joins TRBV5-6 to TRBJ1-1; no firm D call. The V gene lost 2 bases and the J gene lost 8 bases, with 10 bases spanning the gap. The CDR3 spans 12 residues. CDR1 and CDR2 from the germline V gene are SGHDT and YYEEEE. This chain's CDR3 is CASSFSGSEAFF. In DNA form, the CDR3 reads TGTGCCAGCAGCTTTAGCGGGTCGGAAGCTTTCTTT.

The CDR3 protein is CASSLRTTTGELFF. CDR3 DNA sequence: TGCGCCAGCAGCCTCCGGACAACCACCGGGGAGCTGTTTTTT. This chain connects TRBV4-1 to TRBJ2-2; possibly TRBD1 for D (5 bases). Per the germline V gene, CDR1 is MGHRA and CDR2 is YSYEKL. The CDR3 sequence is 14 residues long. Trimming removed 4 bases at V and 4 bases at J, with 10 bases between.

The genes are TRBV6-1 and TRBJ2-5; possible D gene TRBD2, 5 bases. This CDR3 is 14 amino acids long. Germline values: CDR1 MNHNS, CDR2 SASEGT. Trimming took 1 base from V and 5 from J, leaving 11 bases between them. CDR3 protein: CASSEVSGWETQYF. In nucleotides, the CDR3 is TGTGCCAGCAGTGAAGTATCGGGGTGGGAGACCCAGTACTTC.

The chain joins TRBV7-6 to TRBJ2-3; D perhaps matches TRBD1 (6 bases). The CDR3 consists of 16 residues. Looked up from germline, CDR1 is SGHVS and CDR2 is FNYEAQ. V was clipped by 5 bases and J by 3 bases, with 18 bases between them. The CDR3 here is CASSLGAFRGTDTQYF. CDR3 nucleotides: TGTGCCAGCAGCCTGGGGGCGTTCCGAGGGACAGATACGCAGTATTTT.

V is TRBV15 and J is TRBJ1-2; D may be TRBD1 (6 bases). This CDR3 region has 14 residues. Trimming stripped 6 bases from V and 2 bases from J, with 13 bases between. Looked up from germline, CDR1 is LNHNV and CDR2 is YYDKDF (reference sequence). The chain's CDR3 is CATRYDRLNYGYTF. CDR3 nucleotides: TGTGCCACCAGGTACGACAGGCTCAACTATGGCTACACCTTC.

As regards this clone: One junction end does not reproduce the germline sequence, and a read error may be involved. The chain carries TRBV7-9 and TRBJ2-2; 7 nucleotides match TRBD1. The CDR3 is 17 amino acids. The germline V gene encodes CDR1 SEHNR and CDR2 FQNEAQ (reference sequence). In DNA, the CDR3 is TGTGCCAGCATCTTAGAGGATACAGGGGCGAACACCGGGGAGCTGTTTTTT. This sequence encodes CASILEDTGANTGELFF.

The chain links TRBV6-1 to TRBJ2-5, with D possibly TRBD2 on 7 matching bases. The J call may be faulty, since TRBJ2-7 better matches the DNA end. Germline CDR1 and CDR2: MNHNS and SASEGT. CDR3 length: 15 residues. This CDR3 is CASSERIGGADEQYF. CDR3 in DNA: TGTGCCAGCAGTGAAAGAATAGGGGGGGCGGACGAGCAGTACTTC.

V gene TRBV29-1 combines with J gene TRBJ2-3; 13 positions match TRBD2. In germline, CDR1 is SQVTM, CDR2 ANQGSEA. CDR3 length: 15 residues. The J segment lost 2 bases and the V segment lost 5 bases, leaving 4 bases of the junction unmatched. The CDR3 sequence is CSVKTSGGPTDTQYF. CDR3 in DNA: TGCAGCGTTAAGACTAGCGGGGGGCCCACAGATACGCAGTATTTT.

The chain carries TRBV11-3 and TRBJ2-2; 8 bases are shared with TRBD1. Trimming cost V 0 bases and J 4 bases; bases outside gene matches: 4. The CDR3 extends over 16 amino acids. Germline-derived CDR1 and CDR2 are SGHNT and YENEEA. The CDR3 DNA follows: TGTGCCAGCAGCTTAGACAGGGGGCCAGGCACCGGGGAGCTGTTTTTT. Encoded protein: CASSLDRGPGTGELFF.

CDR3 DNA sequence: TGTGCCAGCAGCTTACGTGGGCTTCGCCAAGGCTCCTACGAGCAGTACTTC. This encodes CASSLRGLRQGSYEQYF. The rearrangement links TRBV7-2 to TRBJ2-7, with D uncertain. The germline V gene encodes CDR1 SGHTA and CDR2 FQGNSA. The V end lost 2 bases, the J end lost 0 bases, and 17 bases lay between the germline ends. This CDR3 comprises 17 residues.

The chain couples TRBV7-8 to TRBJ2-5; D gene unclear. V lost 0 bases, J lost 5 bases, and 13 bases lay in between. Germline V CDR1 and CDR2: SGHVS, FQNEAQ. There are 15 residues in the CDR3. CDR3 loop: CASSLALSSPETQYF. In DNA, the CDR3 is TGTGCCAGCAGCTTAGCCCTATCAAGTCCGGAGACCCAGTACTTC.

The chain is built from TRBV5-1 and TRBJ2-1; D possibly corresponds to TRBD2 (5 bases). Trimming took 0 bases from V and 8 from J, leaving 18 bases between them. CDR1 is SGHRS and CDR2 is YFSETQ in the germline V gene. This CDR3 has 16 residues. CDR3 in amino acids: CASSLAGLAVGDEQFF. CDR3 nucleotide sequence: TGCGCCAGCAGCTTGGCCGGGCTAGCAGTTGGTGATGAGCAGTTCTTC.

The chain couples TRBV6-5 to TRBJ2-1, with 8 bases aligning to TRBD2. Germline assignment: CDR1 MNHEY and CDR2 SVGAGI. V lost 2 bases, J lost 13 bases, and 7 bases stayed unmatched. The CDR3 extends over 13 amino acids. The CDR3 region is CASSYTDLAGQFF. The CDR3 DNA reads as TGTGCCAGCAGTTACACCGATTTAGCGGGACAGTTCTTC.

This rearrangement joins TRBV25-1 to TRBJ2-1; 7 nucleotides line up with TRBD2. V trimming: 3 bases; J trimming: 7 bases; junction bases outside the gene matches: 3. The CDR3 runs to 13 residues. Germline loops: CDR1 MGHDK, CDR2 SYGVNS. The CDR3 DNA follows: TGTGCCAGCAGTGATTACGGGGGGAATGAGCAGTTCTTC. Protein: CASSDYGGNEQFF.

The CDR3: CASSKDRRSPMGAFF. The CDR3 bases are TGTGCCAGCAGTAAGGACAGGAGGAGTCCCATGGGAGCTTTCTTT. The V gene is TRBV28, the J gene TRBJ1-1; 7 bases are shared with TRBD1. Germline values: CDR1 MDHEN, CDR2 SYDVKM. Unmatched junction bases numbered 16, after V lost 5 bases and J lost 10 bases. This CDR3 region has 15 residues.